Shown below are 23 T cell receptor beta chains from a single sample sequenced in a study of blood T cell repertoires in COVID-19. Generated by immunoSEQ multiplex PCR, the TCRdb table keeps only in-frame clones and is missing some. The sample holds roughly 62,000 clones; more than 75% are singletons and the top ten take under 8%. The sequencing input was peripheral blood. Every receptor here comes from a human donor with active COVID-19. The donor label of this sample is uncertain.

The CDR3 nucleotides are TGTGCCAGCAGCTTACTAAACCTGAAGACAGGGTTCGGCGGGGAGCTGTTTTTT. Its protein is CASSLLNLKTGFGGELFF. The chain employs TRBV11-2 and TRBJ2-2; TRBD1 aligns across 7 bases. This CDR3 is built from 18 residues. Germline CDR1 is SGHAT and CDR2 is FQNNGV. The J segment lost 7 bases and the V segment lost 2 bases, leaving 16 bases of the junction unmatched.

The rearrangement joins TRBV20-1 to TRBJ1-5; TRBD1 matches at 7 bases. Losses at the gene ends were 3 bases for V and 3 bases for J; bases not matched to a gene: 8. From germline, CDR1 is DFQATT and CDR2 SNEGSKA (reference sequence). The CDR3 is made up of 15 amino acids. CDR3 nucleotide sequence: TGCAGTGCTAGTCCGGGACAGAGCTTCAATCAGCCCCAGCATTTT. This translates into CSASPGQSFNQPQHF.

This chain links TRBV5-1 with TRBJ2-7; TRBD1 is a possible D gene (5 bases). Germline-derived CDR1 and CDR2 are SGHRS and YFSETQ. CDR3 length equals 14 residues. Trimming stripped 0 bases from V and 1 base from J, with 8 bases between. The CDR3 protein is CASSLDPGSYEQYF. The CDR3 coding sequence is TGCGCCAGCAGCTTGGATCCAGGGTCCTACGAGCAGTACTTC. The whole variable domain, remainder taken from reference TRBV5-1 and TRBJ2-7, is KAGVTQTPRYLIKTRGQQVTLSCSPISGHRSVSWYQQTPGQGLQFLFEYFSETQRNKGNFPGRFSGRQFSNSRSEMNVSTLELGDSALYLCASSLDPGSYEQYFGPGTRLTVT.

This chain links TRBV6-1 with TRBJ2-5, with 8 bases matching TRBD1. After removal of 2 bases from V and 5 bases from J, the junction contained 4 bases not matched to a gene. This CDR3 is built from 14 residues. Germline V gene lookup returns CDR1 MNHNS and CDR2 SASEGT. Written as DNA, the CDR3 is TGTGCCAGCAGTGAAACTACAGGGGGGGAGACCCAGTACTTC. This gives the protein CASSETTGGETQYF.

The chain links TRBV6-4 to TRBJ2-2; D gene ambiguous. Germline values: CDR1 MRHNA, CDR2 SNTAGT. The CDR3 totals 13 residues. V lost 4 bases and J lost 7, with 10 bases in between. DNA of the CDR3: TGTGCCAGCAGTGGCCCCCCGGGCGGGGAGCTGTTTTTT. It specifies CASSGPPGGELFF.

This clone has only a few counts. The CDR3 bases are TGTGCCAGCAGTGGAGGCTACGAGCAGTACTTC. It encodes CASSGGYEQYF. V and J are TRBV2 and TRBJ2-7; D gene unclear. This CDR3 contains 11 residues. V gave up 4 bases and J gave up 3 bases, with 4 bases separating them. Germline V gene lookup returns CDR1 SNHLY and CDR2 FYNNEI.

This rearrangement joins TRBV2 to TRBJ1-4, with a weak D call TRBD1 (5 bases). Looked up from germline, CDR1 is SNHLY and CDR2 is FYNNEI. The ends were cut back, 5 bases at V and 3 bases at J, with 13 bases in the middle. This CDR3 comprises 15 residues. CDR3 nucleotides: TGTGCCAGCAGTTTAGACAGCGCCTCTAATGAAAAACTGTTTTTT. Encoded protein: CASSLDSASNEKLFF.

V gene TRBV10-3 combines with J gene TRBJ2-3; weak D call: TRBD1 (5 bases). V lost 7 bases and J 5 bases, leaving 13 bases between the germline ends. CDR3 length: 13 residues. CDR1 is ENHRY, CDR2 SYGVKD, per germline. The CDR3 nucleotides are TGTGCCATCACTTCTGGGGCGGAAGATACGCAGTATTTT. Its translation is CAITSGAEDTQYF.

J is TRBJ2-1 and V is TRBV5-4, with 13 bases aligning to TRBD2. J gave up 9 bases and V 4 bases, and 7 bases lay outside the gene matches. There are 15 residues in the CDR3. The germline V gene encodes CDR1 SGHNT and CDR2 YYREEE (reference sequence). The CDR3 loop reads CASSHPTSGRGEQFF. CDR3 nucleotide sequence: TGTGCCAGCAGCCACCCCACTAGCGGGAGGGGTGAGCAGTTCTTC. The full variable domain, in which reference TRBV5-4 and TRBJ2-1 provide the parts outside the CDR3, is ETGVTQSPTHLIKTRGQQVTLRCSSQSGHNTVSWYQQALGQGPQFIFQYYREEENGRGNFPPRFSGLQFPNYSSELNVNALELDDSALYLCASSHPTSGRGEQFFGPGTRLTVL.

The rearrangement uses TRBV6-6 and TRBJ1-1, with D perhaps TRBD1 (6 bases). V gave up 0 bases and J gave up 4 bases, with 9 bases separating them. In germline, CDR1 is MNHNY, CDR2 SVGAGI (reference sequence). The CDR3 is made up of 14 amino acids. The CDR3 DNA follows: TGTGCCAGCAGTTACTCGCAGGGGACCACTGAAGCTTTCTTT. Its translation: CASSYSQGTTEAFF.

The chain is built from TRBV11-3 and TRBJ2-7; a weak D match, TRBD2 (6 bases). This CDR3 has 14 residues. Germline-derived CDR1 and CDR2 are SGHNT and YENEEA. The ends were cut back, 3 bases at V and 2 bases at J, with 11 bases in the middle. DNA of the CDR3: TGTGCCAGCAGCTTCCGGGGGAGCGCCTACGAGCAGTACTTC. Translated: CASSFRGSAYEQYF. Combining the CDR3 with reference TRBV11-3 and TRBJ2-7 gives the whole variable domain EAGVVQSPRYKIIEKKQPVAFWCNPISGHNTLYWYLQNLGQGPELLIRYENEEAVDDSQLPKDRFSAERLKGVDSTLKIQPAELGDSAVYLCASSFRGSAYEQYFGPGTRLTVT.

This rearrangement joins TRBV6-4 to TRBJ2-3; D call uncertain. Germline V CDR1 and CDR2: MRHNA, SNTAGT. Trimming pared 8 bases from V and 4 bases from J, leaving 13 bases between. The CDR3 covers 13 residues. CDR3 DNA sequence: TGTGCCAGCGCACTGACATTGGCAGATACGCAGTATTTT. It yields the protein CASALTLADTQYF.

V gene TRBV2 combines with J gene TRBJ2-7, with TRBD1 matching over 10 bases. This CDR3 is built from 14 residues. The ends lost 7 bases at V and 6 bases at J; junction bases unmatched: 9. CDR1 SNHLY and CDR2 FYNNEI come from the germline V gene. The CDR3 nucleotides read TGTGCCAGCACCACCCGACAGGGGGCGGGCGAGCAGTACTTC. Translated, it gives CASTTRQGAGEQYF. The full variable domain, rest sourced from reference TRBV2 and TRBJ2-7, is EPEVTQTPSHQVTQMGQEVILRCVPISNHLYFYWYRQILGQKVEFLVSFYNNEISEKSEIFDDQFSVERPDGSNFTLKIRSTKLEDSAMYFCASTTRQGAGEQYFGPGTRLTVT.

The CDR3 sequence is CASSTGTNYGYTF. The CDR3 DNA follows: TGTGCCTCATCGACAGGAACTAACTATGGCTACACCTTC. This rearrangement joins TRBV30 to TRBJ1-2; possibly TRBD1 for D (6 bases). This CDR3 is 13 amino acids long. V lost 7 bases and J 0 bases, leaving 12 bases between the germline ends. Germline values: CDR1 GTSNPN, CDR2 SVGIG (reference sequence).

The CDR3 DNA reads TGTGCCAGCTCACCACTGGGAGCCCGCTCTGGGGCCAACGTCCTGACTTTC. It yields the protein CASSPLGARSGANVLTF. The chain links TRBV18 to TRBJ2-6; a possible D gene is TRBD2 (5 bases). Germline CDR1 reads KGHSH; CDR2 reads LQKENI. This CDR3 contains 17 residues. With 1 base removed from V and 0 bases from J, the gap between germline ends came to 10 bases. The full variable domain, completed using reference TRBV18 and TRBJ2-6, is NAGVMQNPRHLVRRRGQEARLRCSPMKGHSHVYWYRQLPEEGLKFMVYLQKENIIDESGMPKERFSAEFPKEGPSILRIQQVVRGDSAAYFCASSPLGARSGANVLTFGAGSRLTVL.

The V and J genes are TRBV19 and TRBJ2-1; TRBD2 matches at 9 bases. V dropped 7 bases and J dropped 5; count of bases not matched to a gene: 9. The CDR3 consists of 15 residues. The germline gives CDR1 LNHDA, CDR2 SQIVND (reference sequence). CDR3 nucleotides: TGTGCCAGTAAACTTGCGGGGGGGTTCGACAATGAGCAGTTCTTC. It encodes CASKLAGGFDNEQFF. Filled out from reference TRBV19 and TRBJ2-1, the complete variable domain reads DGGITQSPKYLFRKEGQNVTLSCEQNLNHDAMYWYRQDPGQGLRLIYYSQIVNDFQKGDIAEGYSVSREKKESFPLTVTSAQKNPTAFYLCASKLAGGFDNEQFFGPGTRLTVL.

The J gene is TRBJ2-1, the V gene TRBV7-9; 9 bases are a match to TRBD1. In germline, CDR1 is SEHNR, CDR2 FQNEAQ (reference sequence). After removal of 4 bases from V and 6 bases from J, the junction contained 1 base not matched to a gene. CDR3 length: 13 residues. CDR3: CASSSDRGNEQFF. Here the CDR3 DNA reads TGTGCCAGCAGCTCGGACAGGGGCAATGAGCAGTTCTTC. The variable domain in full, with the rest retrieved from reference TRBV7-9 and TRBJ2-1, is DTGVSQNPRHKITKRGQNVTFRCDPISEHNRLYWYRQTLGQGPEFLTYFQNEAQLEKSRLLSDRFSAERPKGSFSTLEIQRTEQGDSAMYLCASSSDRGNEQFFGPGTRLTVL.

This clone appeared a single time. The gene calls are TRBV3-1 (or the pseudogene TRBV3-2) and TRBJ2-7; TRBD2 agrees at 9 bases. Trimming took 6 bases from V and 6 from J; bases not matched to a gene: 9. The CDR3 consists of 14 residues. The germline V gene encodes CDR1 LGHDT and CDR2 YNNKEL (reference sequence). CDR3 in amino acids: CASSRIAGVGEQYF. Here the CDR3 DNA reads TGTGCCAGCAGTCGCATAGCGGGAGTGGGCGAGCAGTACTTC.

The V call is TRBV5-4, the J call TRBJ2-7; 14 bases are shared with TRBD2. The CDR3 has 15 residues. Germline lookup yields CDR1 SGHNT and CDR2 YYREEE (reference sequence). Unmatched junction bases numbered 3, after V lost 3 bases and J lost 4 bases. Written as DNA, the CDR3 is TGTGCCAGCAGCTCCGGGACTAGCGGGGGTTACGAGCAGTACTTC. Encoded protein: CASSSGTSGGYEQYF. The whole variable domain, filled in from reference TRBV5-4 and TRBJ2-7, reads ETGVTQSPTHLIKTRGQQVTLRCSSQSGHNTVSWYQQALGQGPQFIFQYYREEENGRGNFPPRFSGLQFPNYSSELNVNALELDDSALYLCASSSGTSGGYEQYFGPGTRLTVT.

The chain links TRBV12-3 or TRBV12-4 to TRBJ1-2; 7 bases are a match to TRBD1. The length of the CDR3 is 13 residues. Trimming cost V 5 bases and J 3 bases; bases outside gene matches: 3. CDR3 protein: CASSGQAYYGYTF. CDR3 DNA: TGTGCCAGCAGTGGACAGGCCTACTATGGCTACACCTTC.

The V gene is TRBV25-1, the J gene TRBJ1-1; D might be TRBD1 (6 bases). The CDR3 covers 12 residues. Trimming removed 6 bases from V and 11 bases from J, with 16 bases in between. Per the germline V gene, CDR1 is MGHDK and CDR2 is SYGVNS. The CDR3 sequence: CASRGPTGYAFF. The CDR3 bases are TGTGCCAGCAGGGGACCCACAGGGTACGCTTTCTTT. Looking up the rest from reference TRBV25-1 and TRBJ1-1 gives the full variable domain: EADIYQTPRYLVIGTGKKITLECSQTMGHDKMYWYQQDPGMELHLIHYSYGVNSTEKGDLSSESTVSRIRTEHFPLTLESARPSHTSQYLCASRGPTGYAFFGQGTRLTVV.

This clone showed up just once. The chain couples TRBV5-4 to TRBJ2-2; possibly TRBD1 for D (5 bases). The CDR3 spans 14 residues. Between the trimmed V and J ends, which lost 2 bases and 5 bases, there was a span of 10 bases. Germline V CDR1 and CDR2: SGHNT, YYREEE (reference sequence). CDR3: CASSLPAGTGELFF. CDR3 nucleotide sequence: TGTGCCAGCAGCTTACCCGCAGGGACCGGGGAGCTGTTTTTT.

The V gene is TRBV5-8, the J gene TRBJ1-4, with TRBD1 identical over 9 bases. The germline CDR1 and CDR2 sequences are SGHTS and YDEGEE. V was pared by 4 bases and J by 1 base, with 8 bases of the junction left unmatched. The CDR3 length is 17 residues. In nucleotides, the CDR3 is TGTGCCAGCAGCCGAACAGGGGGCGTTGGAACTAATGAAAAACTGTTTTTT. Protein: CASSRTGGVGTNEKLFF. Full variable domain (remainder filled in from reference TRBV5-8 and TRBJ1-4): EAGVTQSPTHLIKTRGQQATLRCSPISGHTSVYWYQQALGLGLQFLLWYDEGEERNRGNFPPRFSGRQFPNYSSELNVNALELEDSALYLCASSRTGGVGTNEKLFFGSGTQLSVL.